This is a list of T cell receptor beta chains from one sample in a study of graft-versus-host responses after intestinal transplantation. Repertoires were generated with immunoSEQ multiplex PCR, while TCRdb's copy carries only in-frame clones and drops some. The data contain some 97,000 clones, over 75% of them seen just once; the ten biggest clones take up around 1%. Antigens of these TCRs are unknown. The sequencing here drew on unstimulated CD4+ T cells sorted from spleen or lymph node cells, taken before transplant. The receptors here all came from a human donor who was the organ donor for an intestinal transplant. Both conserved end residues are part of each CDR3.

j_gene	v_gene	CDR3aa
TRBJ2-7	TRBV7-7	CASSADRGSEQYF
TRBJ2-1	TRBV9	CASSLGGTLNEQFF
TRBJ2-7	TRBV4-1	CASSHLAGTSPYEQYF
TRBJ1-1	TRBV15	CATSWGADTEAFF
TRBJ1-5	TRBV7-9	CASSLGSQTSNQPQHF
TRBJ1-1	TRBV2	CASSRTGGSTEAFF
TRBJ1-5	TRBV6-6	CASSYESNQPQHF
TRBJ2-1	TRBV5-4	CASRDGGYSYNEQFF
TRBJ2-7	TRBV5-6	CASSFPPWGEQYF
TRBJ2-3	TRBV30	CAWSNRGFTDTQYF
TRBJ2-1	TRBV7-9	CASSLPFSRGNEQFF
TRBJ2-7	TRBV7-2	CASSLAGTSIYEQYF
TRBJ1-2	TRBV28	CASSPVQQGAYGYTF
TRBJ2-2	TRBV7-3	CASGVAGSPNTGELFF
TRBJ2-7	TRBV2	CASSPGTAVSEQYF
TRBJ1-2	TRBV5-1	CASSLDTGYGYTF